The 21 T cell receptor beta chains reported below all come from one sample, sequenced in a study of a mutant IDH1 vaccine in newly diagnosed glioma. Clones were read by immunoSEQ multiplex PCR, and TCRdb kept only the in-frame ones, dropping some. The data hold 60,000 or so clones, with about 85% observed a single time. These TCRs are of unknown antigen specificity. Documented time point: week 35, safety follow-up. The study gave 300 ug of mutant IDH1 20-mer peptide per vaccine dose, with topical imiquimod. The sequencing used PBMCs, collected from a glioma patient whose treatment included an IDH1 peptide vaccine. The receptors come from a man between 25 and 39 years old with glioma.

The chain is built from TRBV4-1 and TRBJ2-2; D unresolved. This CDR3 contains 15 residues. Deletions cut 5 bases from V and 0 bases from J, with 10 bases between. Per germline, CDR1 MGHRA and CDR2 YSYEKL. CDR3 sequence: CASSSTGANTGELFF. CDR3 nucleotide sequence: TGCGCCAGCAGCTCTACCGGAGCGAACACCGGGGAGCTGTTTTTT.

DNA for the CDR3: TGTGCCAGTAGTATGCCCGCACCCCTGGGGGGAGCCAACGTCCTGACTTTC. Its translation is CASSMPAPLGGANVLTF. V usage is TRBV19 and J usage is TRBJ2-6, with D possibly TRBD2 on 6 matching bases. The CDR3 is 17 residues long. Deletions cut 3 bases from V and 7 bases from J, with 19 bases between. In germline, CDR1 is LNHDA, CDR2 SQIVND (reference sequence).

Only one count was recorded for this clone. The chain links TRBV11-3 to TRBJ2-7, with D perhaps matching TRBD2 (5 bases). This CDR3 is 13 amino acids long. Deletions cut 5 bases from V and 3 bases from J, with 11 bases between. Per the germline V gene, CDR1 is SGHNT and CDR2 is YENEEA. CDR3 bases: TGTGCCAGCAGCCCTCGGGGTAGCTACGAGCAGTACTTC. This encodes CASSPRGSYEQYF.

This chain uses TRBV18 with TRBJ2-5; D ambiguous. Germline values: CDR1 KGHSH, CDR2 LQKENI. Trimming pared 0 bases from V and 5 bases from J, leaving 7 bases between. The CDR3 consists of 13 residues. The CDR3 loop is CASSPPLDETQYF. CDR3 in DNA: TGTGCCAGCTCACCACCCCTGGATGAGACCCAGTACTTC.

The chain combines TRBV30 with TRBJ1-6, with D possibly being TRBD1 (5 bases). With 3 bases removed from V and 7 bases from J, the gap between germline ends came to 16 bases. From germline, CDR1 is GTSNPN and CDR2 SVGIG (reference sequence). The CDR3 is 15 amino acids. CDR3 DNA: TGTGCCTGGAGAGCCCTACAGGTCTCAAATTCACCCCTCCACTTT. Encoded protein: CAWRALQVSNSPLHF.

This rearrangement joins TRBV23-1 to TRBJ1-2; TRBD1 matches 7 bases. TRBV23-1 is an open reading frame, and its role is uncertain. The CDR3 runs 13 residues. The V segment lost 4 bases and the J segment 3 bases; nucleotides outside the gene matches: 2. Here the CDR3 DNA reads TGCGCCAGCAGTCTGGGGACAGACTATGGCTACACCTTC. Translation gives CASSLGTDYGYTF.

The chain uses TRBV13 and TRBJ1-1; D is possibly TRBD1 (6 bases). Germline lookup yields CDR1 PRHDT and CDR2 FYEKMQ (reference sequence). The CDR3 is made up of 15 amino acids. Trimming pared 3 bases from V and 1 base from J, leaving 12 bases between. CDR3 in amino acids: CASSFLQGANTEAFF. The CDR3 region has the DNA TGTGCCAGCAGCTTCCTACAGGGTGCGAACACTGAAGCTTTCTTT. The entire variable domain, with the rest obtained from reference TRBV13 and TRBJ1-1, is as follows: AAGVIQSPRHLIKEKRETATLKCYPIPRHDTVYWYQQGPGQDPQFLISFYEKMQSDKGSIPDRFSAQQFSDYHSELNMSSLELGDSALYFCASSFLQGANTEAFFGQGTRLTVV.

The rearrangement links TRBV5-4 to TRBJ1-6, with 7 bases lining up with TRBD1. Germline V CDR1 and CDR2: SGHNT, YYREEE (reference sequence). The trim removed 1 base at V and 7 bases at J, leaving 5 bases unmatched. The CDR3 is made up of 15 amino acids. CDR3 residues: CASSLRTGKNSPLHF. Written as DNA, the CDR3 is TGTGCCAGCAGCTTGCGGACAGGAAAGAATTCACCCCTCCACTTT.

The chain is built from TRBV11-2 and TRBJ2-7; 10 positions match TRBD1. This CDR3 contains 17 residues. The V gene's germline CDR1 is SGHAT and CDR2 FQNNGV. With V trimmed by 3 bases and J by 2 bases, 10 bases remained unmatched. This CDR3 is CASSFTYGQGVTYEQYF. CDR3 bases: TGTGCCAGCAGCTTTACTTATGGACAGGGGGTTACCTACGAGCAGTACTTC.

The chain employs TRBV4-1 and TRBJ2-7; 7 bases align to TRBD2. The V and J ends lost 0 bases and 2 bases, in that order; junction bases with no gene match: 4. The CDR3 has 15 residues. Germline CDR1 MGHRA, CDR2 YSYEKL. CDR3: CASSQDPGRAYEQYF. The CDR3 region has the DNA TGCGCCAGCAGCCAAGATCCGGGGAGGGCCTACGAGCAGTACTTC.

This rearrangement joins TRBV11-2 to TRBJ1-6; D is undetermined. V dropped 1 base and J dropped 7 bases, with 14 bases sitting between them. The CDR3 length is 16 residues. Germline V gene data show CDR1 as SGHAT and CDR2 as FQNNGV. The chain's CDR3 is CASSLGTQPENSPLHF. The DNA of the CDR3 is TGTGCCAGCAGCTTAGGGACCCAGCCCGAAAATTCACCCCTCCACTTT.

The genes are TRBV19 and TRBJ2-1, with 9 bases identical to TRBD2. Germline lookup yields CDR1 LNHDA and CDR2 SQIVND (reference sequence). The V segment lost 4 bases and the J segment 0 bases; nucleotides outside the gene matches: 10. This CDR3 region has 18 residues. CDR3 protein: CASSTFSLAGYSYNEQFF. The CDR3, as DNA: TGTGCCAGTAGTACTTTCTCACTAGCGGGCTACTCCTACAATGAGCAGTTCTTC.

This chain uses TRBV28 with TRBJ2-7, with TRBD1 identical over 7 bases. This CDR3 is 12 amino acids long. Trimming removed 6 bases from V and 2 bases from J; junction bases left unmatched: 1. Germline V gene sequence: CDR1 MDHEN, CDR2 SYDVKM. The DNA of the CDR3 is TGTGCCAGCAGGGACAGGACCTACGAGCAGTACTTC. It translates to CASRDRTYEQYF.

The rearrangement joins TRBV7-8 to TRBJ1-5, with D possibly TRBD1 on 5 matching bases. V was clipped by 1 base and J by 7 bases, with 8 bases between them. The CDR3 is 13 amino acids. Germline loops: CDR1 SGHVS, CDR2 FQNEAQ. CDR3 DNA sequence: TGTGCCAGCAGCTTAGGGAGGGGACAGCCCCAGCATTTT. Translating it yields CASSLGRGQPQHF.

This sequence joins TRBV7-6 and TRBJ2-3; the match to TRBD2 covers 14 bases. V was pared by 5 bases and J by 1 base, with 11 bases of the junction left unmatched. The CDR3 length is 19 residues. The germline V gene has CDR1 SGHVS and CDR2 FNYEAQ. The chain's CDR3 is CASSLTSGGAPSGTDTQYF. As DNA, the CDR3 is TGTGCCAGCAGCCTGACTAGCGGGGGGGCCCCCTCCGGCACAGATACGCAGTATTTT.

The chain is built from TRBV6-6 and TRBJ2-7, with D perhaps TRBD1 (6 bases). The CDR3 is made up of 16 amino acids. V was pared by 2 bases and J by 1 base, with 15 bases between. From germline, CDR1 is MNHNY and CDR2 SVGAGI (reference sequence). The CDR3 bases are TGTGCCAGCAGTTACAACCGGGACAATCTATCCTACGAGCAGTACTTC. Translation gives CASSYNRDNLSYEQYF.

The chain recombines TRBV4-2 with TRBJ1-2; TRBD1 is a possible D gene (5 bases). This CDR3 spans 15 amino acids. From germline, CDR1 is LGHNA and CDR2 YNFKEQ. Trimming shortened V by 1 base and J by 0 bases, and 9 bases separated the two germline ends. The CDR3, as DNA: TGTGCCAGCAGCCAAGGGGGCACTTCTAACTATGGCTACACCTTC. This translates into CASSQGGTSNYGYTF.

The chain has TRBV19 and TRBJ1-2; TRBD1 matches at 7 bases. The CDR3 consists of 14 residues. Trimming cost V 5 bases and J 6 bases; bases outside gene matches: 9. CDR1 is LNHDA and CDR2 is SQIVND in the germline V gene (reference sequence). CDR3 coding DNA: TGTGCCAGTAGTCCGATGACAGGGATTAATGGCTACACCTTC. It translates to CASSPMTGINGYTF.

The chain uses TRBV7-9 and TRBJ1-2; tentative D call: TRBD1 (5 bases). The CDR3 totals 16 residues. Trimming pared 6 bases from V and 6 bases from J, leaving 23 bases between. The germline CDR1 and CDR2 sequences are SEHNR and FQNEAQ (reference sequence). DNA for the CDR3: TGTGCCAGCAGTCTAACAGGACCCGGGGGGATAGATGGCTACACCTTC. The encoded protein is CASSLTGPGGIDGYTF.

The rearrangement uses TRBV28 and TRBJ2-1; D is possibly TRBD1 (5 bases). This CDR3 spans 11 amino acids. Trimming took 5 bases from V and 15 from J, leaving 14 bases between them. Germline CDR1 MDHEN, CDR2 SYDVKM. The CDR3 nucleotides are TGTGCCAGCAGTAGTGCCAGGGCGCGGTTCTTC. Translating it yields CASSSARARFF.

To note about this clone: The junction and the germline gene differ at one end; a read error may be behind it. This chain links TRBV14 with TRBJ2-7; maybe TRBD1 (6 bases). CDR1 is SGHDN, CDR2 FVKESK, per germline. This CDR3 contains 13 residues. CDR3 bases: TGTGCCAGCAGCAGAGGACAGTCCTACGAGCAGTGCTTC. As protein: CASSRGQSYEQCF.